These T cell receptor beta chains were read from a single sample in a study of graft-versus-host responses after intestinal transplantation. Sequencing was performed with immunoSEQ multiplex PCR; in TCRdb, only in-frame clones are kept and a portion is missing. Counted here are about 21,000 clones, 30% to 40% occurring once; the ten biggest clones make up roughly 10%. This sample comprised alloreactive CD8+ T cells from a mixed lymphocyte reaction culture, obtained before intestinal transplant. The receptors stem from a human patient who received an intestinal transplant. CDR3s include the opening cysteine and the closing phenylalanine or tryptophan. The order of the fields is D gene, V gene, J gene, clone size, CDR3 DNA, CDR3 protein. The D gene is left open where the match is weak. Part of the rows lack a size; the others show once, few, many or a class for expanded clones.

.,TRBV4-1,TRBJ2-7,.,TGCGCCAGCAGCCAAGTTTGGGCAGGAGACGAAAAGCAGTACTTC,CASSQVWAGDEKQYF
.,TRBV5-6,TRBJ2-1,few,TGTGCCAGCAGCTTGGCGTTTAGTGGGGCTGAGCAGTTCTTC,CASSLAFSGAEQFF
.,TRBV6-5,TRBJ2-7,.,TGTGCCAGCAGTTACGACCAGGGTTACGAGCAGTACTTC,CASSYDQGYEQYF
.,TRBV19,TRBJ1-5,.,TGTGCCAGTAGTATAGATCTGTCAGGACAATGGGGCAATCAGCCCCAGCATTTT,CASSIDLSGQWGNQPQHF
.,TRBV5-4,TRBJ2-6,.,TGTGCCAGCAGCCTAACAGGCTCTGGGGCCAACGTCCTGACTTTC,CASSLTGSGANVLTF
.,TRBV5-6,TRBJ2-7,.,TGTGCCAGCAGGTTGATAGCCTTC,CASRLIAF
.,TRBV6-5,TRBJ2-2,.,TGTGCCAGCACCCCGTACAGAACCACCGGGGAGCTGTTTTTT,CASTPYRTTGELFF
.,TRBV27,TRBJ2-7,.,TGTGCCAGCAGTTTATATGCCTCCACCAGCGAGCAGTACTTC,CASSLYASTSEQYF
.,TRBV15,TRBJ2-2,few,TGTGCCACCAGCAGCGAAAGATCGAACACCGGGGAGCTGTTTTTT,CATSSERSNTGELFF
TRBD1,TRBV5-1,TRBJ2-7,.,TGCGCCAGCAGGGGACAGTGGTTCTCCTACGAGCAGTACTTC,CASRGQWFSYEQYF
TRBD2,TRBV10-2,TRBJ2-1,.,TGCGCCAGCAGCGAACCCCCCCTAGCGGGACCCTACAATGAGCAGTTCTTC,CASSEPPLAGPYNEQFF